What follows are 18 T cell receptor beta chains derived from one specimen sequenced in a study of blood T cell repertoires in COVID-19 (dated by TCRdb to the early 2020s). The library relied on the immunoSEQ multiplex PCR assay. TCRdb mirrors the immuneACCESS table, restricted to in-frame sequences. Some clones are absent from its copies; in checked studies, under half trace to an unresolved V gene, and the reason for the others is unknown. This sample has a few hundred thousand clones in its table, and about nine tenths of those were observed once. In total, the top ten clones hold 1.2% of the sample. The sequenced sample was PBMCs or T cells enriched from blood (not recorded which). The receptors stem from a man aged 25 to 45 who had recovered from COVID-19.

V is TRBV27 and J is TRBJ2-7, with D perhaps TRBD2 (5 bases). V lost 3 bases, J lost 3 bases, and 15 bases lay in between. The germline V gene encodes CDR1 MNHEY and CDR2 SMNVEV (reference sequence). CDR3 length: 15 amino acids. CDR3 DNA: TGTGCCAGCAGTTTCGCGGTCGGTGGGAGCTACGAGCAGTACTTC. It yields the protein CASSFAVGGSYEQYF.

The V gene is TRBV6-5, the J gene TRBJ1-5; D unclear. The CDR3 is made up of 14 amino acids. CDR1 is MNHEY and CDR2 is SVGAGI in the germline V gene. V lost 2 bases and J 2 bases, leaving 7 bases between the germline ends. The CDR3, as DNA: TGTGCCAGCAGTTACGCGGCCGGCAATCAGCCCCAGCATTTT. It specifies CASSYAAGNQPQHF.

This rearrangement joins TRBV2 to TRBJ1-2; TRBD1 agrees at 7 bases. Germline V gene sequence: CDR1 SNHLY, CDR2 FYNNEI. Trimming took 4 bases from V and 6 from J; bases not matched to a gene: 8. The CDR3 spans 14 residues. CDR3: CASSASRQGDGYTF. CDR3 DNA sequence: TGTGCCAGCAGTGCATCCAGGCAGGGGGATGGCTACACCTTC.

The genes are TRBV20-1 and TRBJ1-4; D is possibly TRBD1 (5 bases). Trimming stripped 4 bases from V and 8 bases from J, with 8 bases between. This CDR3 spans 11 amino acids. From germline, CDR1 is DFQATT and CDR2 SNEGSKA (reference sequence). CDR3 amino acids: CSATGQEKLFF. The CDR3, as DNA: TGCAGTGCTACAGGGCAGGAAAAACTGTTTTTT.

The rearrangement uses TRBV15 and TRBJ2-5; 9 bases agree with TRBD1. Germline-derived CDR1 and CDR2 are LNHNV and YYDKDF (reference sequence). CDR3 length equals 15 residues. J lost 3 bases, V lost 2 bases, and 4 bases had no gene match. CDR3 bases: TGTGCCACCAGCAGATCGGGACAGGGCGAAGAGACCCAGTACTTC. Amino acids: CATSRSGQGEETQYF.

The rearrangement uses TRBV2 and TRBJ2-7, with 13 nucleotides matching TRBD2. V shed 4 bases, J shed 6 bases, and the junction held 6 bases outside the gene matches. This CDR3 comprises 15 residues. Germline-derived CDR1 and CDR2 are SNHLY and FYNNEI. The CDR3 sequence is CASSVGLAGDLEQYF. The DNA for the CDR3 is TGTGCCAGCAGTGTAGGACTAGCGGGAGATCTCGAGCAGTACTTC.

The chain uses TRBV2 and TRBJ2-7; TRBD1 matches 10 bases. Germline V gene data show CDR1 as SNHLY and CDR2 as FYNNEI. The CDR3 loop spans 13 amino acids. The V segment lost 6 bases and the J segment 2 bases; nucleotides outside the gene matches: 1. CDR3 region: CASRGTGAYEQYF. The CDR3 DNA sequence: TGTGCCAGCAGGGGGACAGGGGCCTACGAGCAGTACTTC.

This chain links TRBV18 with TRBJ1-6; possible D gene TRBD1, 5 bases. Trimming removed 1 base at V and 1 base at J, with 11 bases between. The CDR3 length is 17 residues. From germline, CDR1 is KGHSH and CDR2 LQKENI. CDR3 loop: CASSPLKGPSYNSPLHF. CDR3 nucleotide sequence: TGTGCCAGCTCACCACTCAAGGGGCCATCCTATAATTCACCCCTCCACTTT. Full variable domain (remainder filled in from reference TRBV18 and TRBJ1-6): NAGVMQNPRHLVRRRGQEARLRCSPMKGHSHVYWYRQLPEEGLKFMVYLQKENIIDESGMPKERFSAEFPKEGPSILRIQQVVRGDSAAYFCASSPLKGPSYNSPLHFGNGTRLTVT.

CDR3 in DNA: TGTGCCAGCAGTTACCACGGCCGGACAGGGAGGAGCGAGCAGTACTTC. Encoded protein: CASSYHGRTGRSEQYF. J is TRBJ2-7 and V is TRBV6-2 or TRBV6-3; 8 bases are a match to TRBD1. V shed 2 bases and J 6 bases; nucleotides not matched to a gene: 12. The CDR3 contains 16 residues. In germline, CDR1 is MNHEY, CDR2 SVGEGT.

Ten or more counts support this clone. The chain couples TRBV10-3 to TRBJ2-7; D may be TRBD2 (5 bases). Trimming shortened V by 8 bases and J by 1 base, and 15 bases separated the two germline ends. CDR1 is ENHRY and CDR2 is SYGVKD in the germline V gene. The CDR3 loop spans 14 amino acids. CDR3: CAISVSGMSYEQYF. CDR3 DNA sequence: TGTGCCATCTCCGTGAGCGGAATGTCCTACGAGCAGTACTTC.

The chain carries TRBV5-4 and TRBJ2-1; perhaps TRBD2 as D (6 bases). Between the trimmed V and J ends, which lost 4 bases and 6 bases, there was a span of 20 bases. CDR3 length equals 16 residues. Germline V lookup: CDR1 SGHNT, CDR2 YYREEE (reference sequence). This CDR3 is CASSAHWDSQINEQFF. CDR3 nucleotide sequence: TGTGCCAGCAGCGCCCACTGGGACTCCCAGATCAATGAGCAGTTCTTC.

The CDR3 loop is CASSLEGGRTDTQYF. The CDR3 DNA reads as TGTGCCAGCAGCTTAGAGGGAGGACGCACAGATACGCAGTATTTT. V and J are TRBV13 and TRBJ2-3, with D possibly matching TRBD2 (6 bases). The CDR3 is made up of 15 amino acids. Between the trimmed V and J ends, which lost 1 base and 1 base, there was a span of 9 bases. CDR1 is PRHDT and CDR2 is FYEKMQ in the germline V gene (reference sequence).

The chain combines TRBV14 with TRBJ2-7, with TRBD2 identical over 7 bases. J lost 4 bases, V lost 0 bases, and 3 bases had no gene match. CDR1 and CDR2 from the germline V gene are SGHDN and FVKESK. There are 14 residues in the CDR3. The chain's CDR3 is CASSQDGGGYEQYF. DNA of the CDR3: TGTGCCAGCAGCCAAGATGGCGGGGGATACGAGCAGTACTTC.

CDR3 sequence (DNA): TGTGCCTGGAGTGTATCGGCCCGAGGCAATGAGCAGTTCTTC. Its protein is CAWSVSARGNEQFF. V and J are TRBV30 and TRBJ2-1; no clear D gene. CDR1 and CDR2 from the germline V gene are GTSNPN and SVGIG (reference sequence). The CDR3 spans 14 residues. V shed 0 bases and J shed 6 bases, with 12 bases lying between them.

For the CDR3, the DNA is TGTGCCAGCAGCTTAGGGACAGGGGGGACCTACGAGCAGTACTTC. The encoded protein is CASSLGTGGTYEQYF. The V and J genes are TRBV7-9 and TRBJ2-7, with 10 nucleotides matching TRBD1. CDR1 SEHNR and CDR2 FQNEAQ come from the germline V gene (reference sequence). V was clipped by 1 base and J by 2 bases; unmatched bases: 2. The CDR3 is made up of 15 amino acids.

The chain links TRBV6-2 or TRBV6-3 to TRBJ2-5, with TRBD1 identical over 7 bases. The V gene end was trimmed by 4 bases and the J gene end by 2 bases; junction bases not matched to a gene: 13. Germline V gives CDR1 MNHEY, CDR2 SVGEGT. The CDR3 is 17 residues long. The CDR3 sequence: CASSFRVPDREQETQYF. CDR3 sequence (DNA): TGTGCCAGCAGTTTCCGAGTTCCAGACAGGGAACAAGAGACCCAGTACTTC.

This clone showed up just once. The chain links TRBV28 to TRBJ2-7; the D gene is possibly TRBD1 (6 bases). CDR1 and CDR2 from the germline V gene are MDHEN and SYDVKM. The CDR3 is 16 amino acids. Trimming removed 3 bases from V and 3 bases from J, with 18 bases in between. The CDR3 is CASSFSGVGHNYEQYF. For the CDR3, the DNA is TGTGCCAGCAGTTTTTCAGGGGTCGGGCACAACTACGAGCAGTACTTC.

In DNA form, the CDR3 reads TGTGCCAGCAGCCATGGTGGGGGGGACCCCACAGATACGCAGTATTTT. This gives the protein CASSHGGGDPTDTQYF. The rearrangement uses TRBV7-7 and TRBJ2-3; 7 nucleotides match TRBD2. CDR1 is SSHAT and CDR2 is FNYEAQ in the germline V gene (reference sequence). The CDR3 loop spans 16 amino acids. V dropped 5 bases and J dropped 2; count of bases not matched to a gene: 10.